The next 29 T cell receptor beta chains were all read from a single sample in a study of cytomegalovirus exposure and HLA in healthy donors. The PCR was carried out with 60 Vbeta primers and 13 Jbeta primers. Profiling relied on immunoSEQ multiplex PCR, and the TCRdb table lists in-frame clones only, not all of them. Of approximately 150,000 clones listed, 80% are singletons. Source material: PBMCs. The source of these receptors is a woman between 35 and 50 years old in good health and CMV-seronegative.

V is TRBV6-5 and J is TRBJ2-1; 7 bases line up with TRBD1. Germline V gene sequence: CDR1 MNHEY, CDR2 SVGAGI. This CDR3 spans 15 amino acids. V lost 6 bases, J lost 4 bases, and 9 bases stayed unmatched. The CDR3 is CASRKGAPPYNEQFF. For the CDR3, the DNA is TGTGCCAGCAGAAAGGGGGCCCCCCCTTACAATGAGCAGTTCTTC.

As DNA, the CDR3 is TGTGCCAGCAGACAGATTGCCCGTGAGCAGTTCTTC. Translation: CASRQIAREQFF. This rearrangement joins TRBV27 to TRBJ2-1, with no clear D. The V and J ends lost 6 bases and 9 bases respectively, with 12 bases between them. CDR1 is MNHEY and CDR2 is SMNVEV in the germline V gene (reference sequence). The CDR3 sequence is 12 residues long.

The chain employs TRBV5-5 and TRBJ1-1, with 8 bases identical to TRBD1. V shed 4 bases, J shed 2 bases, and the junction held 4 bases outside the gene matches. The CDR3 is 14 amino acids. In germline, CDR1 is SGHKS, CDR2 YYEKEE (reference sequence). DNA of the CDR3: TGTGCCAGCAGCCGACAGGGGTTCAACACTGAAGCTTTCTTT. Translating gives CASSRQGFNTEAFF. Looking up the rest from reference TRBV5-5 and TRBJ1-1 gives the full variable domain: DAGVTQSPTHLIKTRGQQVTLRCSPISGHKSVSWYQQVLGQGPQFIFQYYEKEERGRGNFPDRFSARQFPNYSSELNVNALLLGDSALYLCASSRQGFNTEAFFGQGTRLTVV.

The chain employs TRBV5-1 and TRBJ2-2; D not resolved. There are 13 residues in the CDR3. Germline CDR1 and CDR2: SGHRS and YFSETQ. V was trimmed by 4 bases and J by 3 bases, leaving 7 bases between them. CDR3 nucleotides: TGCGCCAGCAGCCCGGCGGACACCGGGGAGCTGTTTTTT. Its translation is CASSPADTGELFF.

The rearrangement joins TRBV19 to TRBJ1-5, with D maybe TRBD1 (6 bases). Germline CDR1 and CDR2: LNHDA and SQIVND (reference sequence). This CDR3 is built from 16 residues. V was pared by 3 bases and J by 1 base, with 13 bases between. The CDR3 here is CASSIIQGWSNQPQHF. The CDR3 DNA reads as TGTGCCAGTAGTATTATACAGGGCTGGAGCAATCAGCCCCAGCATTTT.

This chain connects TRBV11-3 to TRBJ2-3; D is unresolved. Germline lookup yields CDR1 SGHNT and CDR2 YENEEA. V was shortened by 5 bases and J by 3 bases, with 9 bases between the two germline ends. The CDR3 loop spans 13 amino acids. The CDR3 sequence: CASSATTTDTQYF. The DNA for the CDR3 is TGTGCCAGCAGCGCCACCACAACAGATACGCAGTATTTT.

CDR3 nucleotides: TGTGCCAGCAGTGATACCGGACAGGGCTCCTACGAGCAGTACTTC. Residues: CASSDTGQGSYEQYF. The V gene is TRBV2, the J gene TRBJ2-7, with 8 positions matching TRBD1. The CDR3 has 15 amino acids. Per germline, CDR1 SNHLY and CDR2 FYNNEI. Losses at the gene ends were 3 bases for V and 0 bases for J; bases not matched to a gene: 4.

J is TRBJ1-2 and V is TRBV5-6; TRBD1 might be the D (6 bases). V lost 2 bases and J 6 bases, leaving 14 bases between the germline ends. Looked up from germline, CDR1 is SGHDT and CDR2 is YYEEEE. CDR3 size: 14 residues. The CDR3 region is CASSFSTGLDGYTF. The CDR3 nucleotides are TGTGCCAGCAGCTTTTCCACAGGGCTGGATGGCTACACCTTC.

This sequence joins TRBV12-5 and TRBJ2-7; a possible D gene is TRBD1 (6 bases). With 1 base removed from V and 3 bases from J, the gap between germline ends came to 16 bases. Germline assignment: CDR1 LGHNT and CDR2 FRNRAP. The CDR3 has 16 residues. The CDR3 region is CASGLAAFRGGYEQYF. The CDR3 DNA reads as TGTGCTAGTGGTTTGGCCGCGTTTCGAGGGGGCTACGAGCAGTACTTC.

This chain connects TRBV21-1 to TRBJ2-3; the table's D call, TRBD2, was not checked against the DNA. TRBV21-1 is classified as a pseudogene. The CDR3 contains 15 residues. The CDR3 reads CASSKTSGGAGTQYF. CDR3 sequence (DNA): TGTGCCAGCAGCAAAACTAGCGGGGGGGCGGGTACGCAGTATTTT.

The chain uses TRBV14 and TRBJ1-2; D possibly corresponds to TRBD1 (5 bases). The germline V gene has CDR1 SGHDN and CDR2 FVKESK. The CDR3 runs to 15 residues. Trimming pared 0 bases from V and 5 bases from J, leaving 13 bases between. The CDR3 DNA reads as TGTGCCAGCAGCCAAGATATGCAGGGAGGTTATGGCTACACCTTC. Translation gives CASSQDMQGGYGYTF.

The chain links TRBV2 to TRBJ1-5; D remains ambiguous. The CDR3 is made up of 12 amino acids. Germline V gene sequence: CDR1 SNHLY, CDR2 FYNNEI. The V end lost 10 bases, the J end lost 4 bases, and 11 bases lay between the germline ends. The CDR3 sequence: CATGWLNQPQHF. In DNA form, the CDR3 reads TGTGCCACCGGGTGGCTAAATCAGCCCCAGCATTTT.

The J gene is TRBJ1-3, the V gene TRBV19, with D maybe TRBD1 (6 bases). The CDR3 totals 15 residues. Trimming cost V 5 bases and J 4 bases, with 15 bases left between them. Germline V gene sequence: CDR1 LNHDA, CDR2 SQIVND (reference sequence). CDR3 residues: CASSAYREPGNTIYF. The DNA for the CDR3 is TGTGCCAGTAGTGCCTACAGGGAACCCGGAAACACCATATATTTT.

The chain uses TRBV29-1 and TRBJ1-1; the D is unclear. The V end was cut by 4 bases, the J end by 4 bases, with 7 bases between. Germline V gene sequence: CDR1 SQVTM, CDR2 ANQGSEA. This CDR3 spans 11 amino acids. The CDR3: CSVAEITEAFF. CDR3 nucleotides: TGCAGCGTTGCCGAGATCACTGAAGCTTTCTTT. Full variable domain (remainder filled in from reference TRBV29-1 and TRBJ1-1): SAVISQKPSRDICQRGTSLTIQCQVDSQVTMMFWYRQQPGQSLTLIATANQGSEATYESGFVIDKFPISRPNLTFSTLTVSNMSPEDSSIYLCSVAEITEAFFGQGTRLTVV.

This chain links TRBV7-2 with TRBJ2-7, with D perhaps matching TRBD2 (6 bases). Germline V gene lookup returns CDR1 SGHTA and CDR2 FQGNSA. The V end was cut by 5 bases, the J end by 4 bases, with 21 bases between. This CDR3 comprises 16 residues. Here the CDR3 DNA reads TGTGCCAGCAGCCCCTCTGGCGGGATAGATTTGTACGAGCAGTACTTC. Protein sequence: CASSPSGGIDLYEQYF.

The V call is TRBV10-3, the J call TRBJ2-1, with D tentatively TRBD1 (5 bases). This CDR3 spans 15 amino acids. Per the germline V gene, CDR1 is ENHRY and CDR2 is SYGVKD. Trimming took 3 bases from V and 3 from J, leaving 12 bases between them. CDR3 DNA: TGTGCCATCAGTGAATCACAAGGGGACTACAATGAGCAGTTCTTC. Protein sequence: CAISESQGDYNEQFF.

This chain uses TRBV19 with TRBJ1-2; 9 nucleotides line up with TRBD1. The CDR3 extends over 14 amino acids. V trimming: 5 bases; J trimming: 4 bases; junction bases outside the gene matches: 5. The V gene's germline CDR1 is LNHDA and CDR2 SQIVND (reference sequence). CDR3 region: CASSPGTGPYGYTF. In DNA form, the CDR3 reads TGTGCCAGTAGTCCGGGGACAGGGCCCTATGGCTACACCTTC.

V is TRBV21-1 and J is TRBJ2-7; whether TRBD2, the table's D call, matches the DNA was not checked. TRBV21-1 has pseudogene status. This CDR3 has 16 amino acids. This CDR3 reads CASSKNPGGKGYEQYF. For the CDR3, the DNA is TGTGCCAGCAGCAAAAATCCCGGAGGTAAAGGATACGAGCAGTACTTC.

The J gene is TRBJ2-7, the V gene TRBV28, with D maybe TRBD1 (5 bases). V was trimmed by 6 bases and J by 2 bases, leaving 17 bases between them. The CDR3 sequence is 15 residues long. Germline V gene lookup returns CDR1 MDHEN and CDR2 SYDVKM. The CDR3 loop is CASSPLQGRAYEQYF. DNA of the CDR3: TGTGCCAGCAGCCCCCTCCAGGGCAGAGCCTACGAGCAGTACTTC.

The table lists this clone with a count of one. This chain joins TRBV28 and TRBJ2-7, with D perhaps matching TRBD1 (7 bases). The CDR3 is 15 amino acids. V dropped 5 bases and J dropped 2 bases, with 16 bases sitting between them. Germline lookup yields CDR1 MDHEN and CDR2 SYDVKM. CDR3 sequence (DNA): TGTGCCAGCAGTCCTCAGGGGGGCTACACCTACGAGCAGTACTTC. It encodes CASSPQGGYTYEQYF.

To note about this clone: Likely a read error: the CDR3 ends without its conserved phenylalanine or tryptophan. The chain uses TRBV16 and TRBJ1-2; 8 positions agree with TRBD1. J gave up 5 bases and V 5 bases, and 7 bases lay outside the gene matches. The V gene's germline CDR1 is KGHSY and CDR2 FQNENV. The CDR3 is 14 amino acids. CDR3 DNA sequence: TGTGCCAGCAGCGACAGGGGAGAACTATATGGCTACACCCTC. Translated: CASSDRGELYGYTL.

CDR3 region: CASDPGAGGPEAFF. The CDR3 DNA reads as TGTGCCAGCGATCCAGGGGCGGGGGGGCCTGAAGCTTTCTTT. The chain uses TRBV19 and TRBJ1-1; tentative D call: TRBD1 (6 bases). Germline V CDR1 and CDR2: LNHDA, SQIVND (reference sequence). The CDR3 is 14 residues long. Trimming pared 9 bases from V and 6 bases from J, leaving 20 bases between.

This rearrangement joins TRBV6-5 to TRBJ1-2; 7 bases line up with TRBD1. This CDR3 comprises 13 residues. V dropped 6 bases and J dropped 4; count of bases not matched to a gene: 5. CDR1 MNHEY and CDR2 SVGAGI come from the germline V gene. CDR3 sequence (DNA): TGTGCCAGCAGGGAACAGGGGACCTATGGCTACACCTTC. Amino acids: CASREQGTYGYTF.

The V gene is TRBV18, the J gene TRBJ1-5, with D unclear. CDR1 and CDR2 (germline): KGHSH, LQKENI. CDR3 length: 14 residues. V was trimmed by 2 bases and J by 8 bases, leaving 13 bases between them. Here the CDR3 DNA reads TGTGCCAGCTCACCAGCCCGTGGGGAGGAGCCCCAGCATTTT. Translation gives CASSPARGEEPQHF.

The CDR3 nucleotides read TGTGCCAGCAGCACCCAAGGGACAGGGAAAGAGACCCAGTACTTC. Protein product: CASSTQGTGKETQYF. The chain links TRBV7-2 to TRBJ2-5; 9 bases line up with TRBD1. This CDR3 spans 15 amino acids. Germline CDR1 and CDR2: SGHTA and FQGNSA. The V segment lost 5 bases and the J segment 3 bases; nucleotides outside the gene matches: 7. Full variable domain (missing parts from reference TRBV7-2 and TRBJ2-5): GAGVSQSPSNKVTEKGKDVELRCDPISGHTALYWYRQSLGQGLEFLIYFQGNSAPDKSGLPSDRFSAERTGGSVSTLTIQRTQQEDSAVYLCASSTQGTGKETQYFGPGTRLLVL.

CDR3 coding DNA: TGTGCCAGTAGTATACCCCGGTCTAGCAATCAGCCCCAGCATTTT. Translation: CASSIPRSSNQPQHF. The chain joins TRBV19 to TRBJ1-5; D is unclear. Germline values: CDR1 LNHDA, CDR2 SQIVND (reference sequence). This CDR3 has 15 residues. V gave up 2 bases and J gave up 0 bases, with 8 bases separating them.

The chain employs TRBV4-1 and TRBJ2-4, with TRBD2 as a possible D gene (6 bases). Trimming removed 2 bases at V and 9 bases at J, with 14 bases between. CDR3 length: 14 amino acids. Per the germline V gene, CDR1 is MGHRA and CDR2 is YSYEKL. The CDR3 reads CASSQRTGDAIQYF. Written as DNA, the CDR3 is TGCGCCAGCAGCCAACGGACGGGAGACGCCATTCAGTACTTC.

Concerning this clone: One end of the junction varies from germline; a read error may be responsible. The chain joins TRBV7-9 to TRBJ1-5; TRBD1 agrees at 9 bases. Germline CDR1 reads SEHNR; CDR2 reads FQNEAQ (reference sequence). The length of the CDR3 is 14 residues. CDR3 sequence: CSSSLTGGDQPQHF. CDR3 DNA sequence: TGTTCCAGCAGCCTGACAGGGGGAGATCAGCCCCAGCATTTT. Full variable domain (outside the CDR3, taken from reference TRBV7-9 and TRBJ1-5): DTGVSQNPRHKITKRGQNVTFRCDPISEHNRLYWYRQTLGQGPEFLTYFQNEAQLEKSRLLSDRFSAERPKGSFSTLEIQRTEQGDSAMYLCSSSLTGGDQPQHFGDGTRLSIL.

V usage is TRBV7-2 and J usage is TRBJ2-3; D is perhaps TRBD1 (7 bases). Per germline, CDR1 SGHTA and CDR2 FQGNSA. V gave up 1 base and J gave up 4 bases, with 15 bases separating them. The CDR3 extends over 16 amino acids. This CDR3 reads CASSLDVRGASDTQYF. The CDR3 nucleotides are TGTGCCAGCAGCTTAGATGTCAGGGGGGCGTCAGATACGCAGTATTTT.